The 17 T cell receptor beta chains below all came from one sample that was sequenced in a study of cytomegalovirus exposure and HLA in healthy donors. The PCR used 60 Vbeta and 13 Jbeta primers. TCRdb's table, derived via immunoSEQ multiplex PCR, lists solely in-frame clones and lacks some. This repertoire shows around 160,000 clones, 70% to 90% found once; its top ten account for about 9.3%. Sequencing input: PBMCs. The receptors originated from a man between 18 and 35 years old in good health and CMV-seropositive.

The chain couples TRBV5-1 to TRBJ2-5; D is uncertain. This CDR3 has 14 residues. CDR1 is SGHRS, CDR2 YFSETQ, per germline. The V gene lost 6 bases and the J gene lost 4 bases, with 16 bases spanning the gap. CDR3 protein: CASTLIPVAETQYF. The CDR3 DNA reads as TGCGCCAGCACTCTAATCCCGGTCGCAGAGACCCAGTACTTC.

CDR3 nucleotide sequence: TGTGCCAGCAGCCAAGTCGAGGGGGCAAGCTACACCTTC. Translated: CASSQVEGASYTF. The chain joins TRBV14 to TRBJ1-2; 7 bases align to TRBD1. CDR3 length: 13 amino acids. Trimming took 1 base from V and 9 from J; bases not matched to a gene: 5. CDR1 is SGHDN, CDR2 FVKESK, per germline. Full variable domain (remainder filled in from reference TRBV14 and TRBJ1-2): EAGVTQFPSHSVIEKGQTVTLRCDPISGHDNLYWYRRVMGKEIKFLLHFVKESKQDESGMPNNRFLAERTGGTYSTLKVQPAELEDSGVYFCASSQVEGASYTFGSGTRLTVV.

This chain uses TRBV5-1 with TRBJ1-3, with D unresolved. The length of the CDR3 is 16 residues. Trimming stripped 0 bases from V and 0 bases from J, with 10 bases between. Germline CDR1 SGHRS, CDR2 YFSETQ. The chain's CDR3 is CASSLANYSSGNTIYF. The CDR3 coding sequence is TGCGCCAGCAGCTTGGCGAACTATTCCTCTGGAAACACCATATATTTT.

The chain combines TRBV6-5 with TRBJ1-4, with D possibly TRBD1 on 5 matching bases. With 5 bases removed from V and 7 bases from J, the gap between germline ends came to 17 bases. This CDR3 is 15 amino acids long. Germline lookup yields CDR1 MNHEY and CDR2 SVGAGI. Here the CDR3 reads CASSDWGVGSEKLFF. Here the CDR3 DNA reads TGTGCCAGCAGTGACTGGGGCGTGGGTAGTGAAAAACTGTTTTTT.

The chain joins TRBV5-1 to TRBJ2-7; tentative D call: TRBD1 (6 bases). With 0 bases removed from V and 0 bases from J, the gap between germline ends came to 13 bases. CDR1 is SGHRS, CDR2 YFSETQ, per germline. This CDR3 spans 16 amino acids. The CDR3 loop reads CASSLDRQGSSYEQYF. In DNA, the CDR3 is TGCGCCAGCAGCTTGGATCGTCAGGGGAGCTCCTACGAGCAGTACTTC.

The chain couples TRBV5-1 to TRBJ1-4, with D possibly TRBD1 on 6 matching bases. Looked up from germline, CDR1 is SGHRS and CDR2 is YFSETQ. Trimming shortened V by 0 bases and J by 3 bases, and 15 bases separated the two germline ends. CDR3 size: 17 residues. CDR3 in DNA: TGCGCCAGCAGCTTGGAGGCGGGGGCGCATTCTAATGAAAAACTGTTTTTT. Its translation: CASSLEAGAHSNEKLFF.

This clone occurred a few times. The chain combines TRBV9 with TRBJ1-3; 7 bases are shared with TRBD1. CDR1 and CDR2 from the germline V gene are SGDLS and YYNGEE. CDR3 length equals 16 residues. V shed 0 bases, J shed 0 bases, and the junction held 3 bases outside the gene matches. CDR3 sequence reads: CASSVGGTVSGNTIYF. CDR3 sequence (DNA): TGTGCCAGCAGCGTAGGGGGGACAGTCTCTGGAAACACCATATATTTT.

The chain has TRBV12-5 and TRBJ1-2, with unresolved D. CDR3 length: 15 residues. CDR1 LGHNT and CDR2 FRNRAP come from the germline V gene. V dropped 1 base and J dropped 2 bases, with 11 bases sitting between them. The CDR3 reads CASGLGTIENYGYTF. The CDR3 nucleotides read TGTGCTAGTGGTTTGGGGACTATCGAGAACTATGGCTACACCTTC.

The chain has TRBV11-2 and TRBJ2-5, with D perhaps matching TRBD1 (6 bases). Per germline, CDR1 SGHAT and CDR2 FQNNGV. Trimming removed 2 bases from V and 5 bases from J, with 9 bases in between. This CDR3 is built from 13 residues. CDR3 sequence reads: CASSLTGSETQYF. DNA for the CDR3: TGTGCCAGCAGCTTAACAGGGAGTGAGACCCAGTACTTC.

The V gene is TRBV5-1, the J gene TRBJ2-5, with 9 bases aligning to TRBD2. Germline CDR1 reads SGHRS; CDR2 reads YFSETQ. The CDR3 has 14 amino acids. J gave up 3 bases and V 0 bases, and 0 bases lay outside the gene matches. The CDR3 loop reads CASSLGTSEETQYF. The CDR3 region has the DNA TGCGCCAGCAGCTTGGGGACTAGCGAAGAGACCCAGTACTTC.

V usage is TRBV30 and J usage is TRBJ2-5, with 7 positions matching TRBD1. V shed 2 bases and J 4 bases; nucleotides not matched to a gene: 1. CDR1 and CDR2 (germline): GTSNPN, SVGIG (reference sequence). The CDR3 spans 12 residues. CDR3 DNA: TGTGCCTGGAGTCGACAGGGAGAGACCCAGTACTTC. This translates into CAWSRQGETQYF.

This chain links TRBV15 with TRBJ1-1; no clear D. This CDR3 contains 12 residues. Germline lookup yields CDR1 LNHNV and CDR2 YYDKDF (reference sequence). The ends were cut back, 5 bases at V and 4 bases at J, with 8 bases in the middle. The CDR3 region has the DNA TGTGCCACCAGCCCGGCGGGCACTGAAGCTTTCTTT. Its translation: CATSPAGTEAFF.

This chain uses TRBV19 with TRBJ2-2; 8 nucleotides line up with TRBD1. Germline trimming cut 3 bases from V and 3 bases from J; bases unmatched to any gene: 6. CDR3 length equals 16 residues. Germline V lookup: CDR1 LNHDA, CDR2 SQIVND (reference sequence). CDR3 residues: CASSIWQGAYTGELFF. In DNA form, the CDR3 reads TGTGCCAGTAGTATCTGGCAGGGGGCGTACACCGGGGAGCTGTTTTTT.

The chain has TRBV5-6 and TRBJ2-3, with D possibly being TRBD1 (6 bases). The CDR3 sequence is 16 residues long. The germline CDR1 and CDR2 sequences are SGHDT and YYEEEE. V was trimmed by 4 bases and J by 0 bases, leaving 15 bases between them. Here the CDR3 reads CASSQAGDLSTDTQYF. CDR3 in DNA: TGTGCCAGCAGCCAGGCAGGGGATCTTAGCACAGATACGCAGTATTTT.

This clone was seen a single time. The chain recombines TRBV6-4 with TRBJ2-1; the match to TRBD2 covers 10 bases. Germline CDR1 reads MRHNA; CDR2 reads SNTAGT. This CDR3 is built from 14 residues. The V segment lost 4 bases and the J segment 13 bases; nucleotides outside the gene matches: 10. Written as DNA, the CDR3 is TGTGCCAGCAGTGCGGAGGGTAGCGGGGGGCAACAGTTCTTC. This encodes CASSAEGSGGQQFF.

The CDR3 sequence is CASSLDQVFWSSGANVLTF. CDR3 coding DNA: TGTGCCAGCAGCTTAGATCAAGTGTTTTGGAGCTCTGGGGCCAACGTCCTGACTTTC. The chain combines TRBV11-2 with TRBJ2-6, with D unresolved. V was trimmed by 0 bases and J by 0 bases, leaving 15 bases between them. Germline CDR1 and CDR2: SGHAT and FQNNGV. CDR3 length: 19 residues.

This chain links TRBV9 with TRBJ2-7, with 10 bases aligning to TRBD1. The V and J ends lost 4 bases and 4 bases, in that order; junction bases with no gene match: 14. CDR1 and CDR2 from the germline V gene are SGDLS and YYNGEE. The CDR3 is 17 amino acids. The CDR3 spells CASSSGTGDISLYEQYF. The CDR3 nucleotides read TGTGCCAGCAGCTCCGGGACAGGGGATATTTCTCTTTACGAGCAGTACTTC.